The 24 T cell receptor beta chains reported below all come from one sample, sequenced in a study of T cells in Graves' hyperthyroidism and ophthalmopathy (dated by TCRdb to the late 2010s). Libraries were constructed by multiplex PCR. Sequencing relied on an Illumina HiSeq 2000. The TCR beta CDR3 regions were amplified from the RNA transcripts. The TCR CDR3 was subjected to a first round of RT-PCR using the HTBI primer set and the Qiagen OneStep RT-PCR kit. The public reads were reprocessed in TCRdb via fastp at Q25 and MiXCR, keeping in-frame beta chains. A single entry per CDR3 protein holds the most common genes and DNA from its merged rows. Here the sample has more than 350,000 distinct CDR3 sequences; 15% occur a single time. The ten largest account for roughly 19% of the sample. Material for sequencing was blood. These TCRs come from a woman aged 55 to 70 with Graves' ophthalmopathy.

The genes are TRBV28 and TRBJ2-1; D may be TRBD2 (6 bases). V dropped 5 bases and J dropped 0 bases, with 14 bases sitting between them. CDR3 length: 16 amino acids. CDR1 and CDR2 from the germline V gene are MDHEN and SYDVKM. The chain's CDR3 is CASSTPRTTSYNEQFF. CDR3 nucleotide sequence: TGTGCCAGCAGTACACCCCGGACTACCTCCTACAATGAGCAGTTCTTC. The whole variable domain, filled in from reference TRBV28 and TRBJ2-1, reads DVKVTQSSRYLVKRTGEKVFLECVQDMDHENMFWYRQDPGLGLRLIYFSYDVKMKEKGDIPEGYSVSREKKERFSLILESASTNQTSMYLCASSTPRTTSYNEQFFGPGTRLTVL.

Details on this clonotype: This sequence may be a read error, since a much larger clone differs from it by one base. J is TRBJ2-1 and V is TRBV28; no clear D gene. The V end lost 7 bases, the J end lost 2 bases, and 9 bases lay between the germline ends. The CDR3 has 13 residues. Germline-derived CDR1 and CDR2 are MDHEN and SYDVKM. This CDR3 reads CASTASPYNEQFF. CDR3 coding DNA: TGTGCCAGCACCGCGAGCCCCTACAATGAGCAGTTCTTC.

The J gene is TRBJ1-2, the V gene TRBV27, with 10 bases identical to TRBD1. Trimming removed 7 bases from V and 1 base from J; junction bases left unmatched: 6. CDR3 size: 15 residues. CDR1 is MNHEY, CDR2 SMNVEV, per germline (reference sequence). The CDR3, as DNA: TGTGCCAGCAACCCGGGACAGGGGCTTAACTATGGCTACACCTTC. Encoded protein: CASNPGQGLNYGYTF.

About this clonotype itself: The conserved phenylalanine or tryptophan is not found at the CDR3 terminus, so this likely reflects a read error. The rearrangement uses TRBV3-1 and TRBJ2-3; the D is unclear. The CDR3 runs 13 residues. Germline V lookup: CDR1 LGHDT, CDR2 YNNKEL (reference sequence). The CDR3 protein is CASGQGRTDTQYL. As DNA, the CDR3 is TGTGCCAGCGGCCAAGGCCGCACAGATACGCAGTATCTT.

V is TRBV2 and J is TRBJ2-5; weak D call: TRBD1 (7 bases). Trimming took 8 bases from V and 4 from J, leaving 17 bases between them. Germline CDR1 SNHLY, CDR2 FYNNEI. The length of the CDR3 is 14 residues. CDR3 in amino acids: CASGGAGGRETQYF. In nucleotides, the CDR3 is TGTGCCAGCGGAGGGGCAGGGGGAAGAGAGACCCAGTACTTC.

This clonotype was detected many times. This chain joins TRBV20-1 and TRBJ2-1; D is ambiguous. Germline lookup yields CDR1 DFQATT and CDR2 SNEGSKA (reference sequence). Trimming removed 0 bases from V and 0 bases from J, with 3 bases in between. The CDR3 is 13 amino acids. The CDR3, as DNA: TGCAGTGCTAGAGACGGCTCCTACAATGAGCAGTTCTTC. Amino acid sequence: CSARDGSYNEQFF.

The V call is TRBV29-1, the J call TRBJ2-2; D not resolved. Germline assignment: CDR1 SQVTM and CDR2 ANQGSEA. The germline V and J ends were trimmed by 6 bases and 6 bases, with 8 bases remaining between them. The CDR3 contains 11 residues. The CDR3 region is CSVGRSGELFF. CDR3 DNA sequence: TGCAGCGTGGGCCGGTCCGGGGAGCTGTTTTTT.

This clonotype appeared many times. The chain uses TRBV24-1 and TRBJ2-5; TRBD1 matches at 10 bases. The CDR3 extends over 16 amino acids. Looked up from germline, CDR1 is KGHDR and CDR2 is SFDVKD. V gave up 4 bases and J gave up 4 bases; unmatched junction bases: 8. CDR3 coding DNA: TGTGCCACCAGTGACCCCCTCGACAGGGGGCCAGAGACCCAGTACTTC. Its translation: CATSDPLDRGPETQYF.

The chain couples TRBV14 to TRBJ2-1, with TRBD2 as a possible D gene (6 bases). CDR1 is SGHDN, CDR2 FVKESK, per germline. V was cut by 1 base and J by 7 bases, with 11 bases left in between. This CDR3 spans 14 amino acids. The CDR3 region has the DNA TGTGCCAGCAGCCAAGCAGGTAGCGGTAATGAGCAGTTCTTC. This sequence encodes CASSQAGSGNEQFF. The full variable domain, completed using reference TRBV14 and TRBJ2-1, is EAGVTQFPSHSVIEKGQTVTLRCDPISGHDNLYWYRRVMGKEIKFLLHFVKESKQDESGMPNNRFLAERTGGTYSTLKVQPAELEDSGVYFCASSQAGSGNEQFFGPGTRLTVL.

This clonotype was seen repeatedly, ten times or more. The V gene is TRBV2, the J gene TRBJ1-4, with 7 nucleotides matching TRBD1. The CDR3 has 15 amino acids. J lost 8 bases, V lost 7 bases, and 13 bases had no gene match. Germline assignment: CDR1 SNHLY and CDR2 FYNNEI. In nucleotides, the CDR3 is TGTGCCAGCACCGCGCGGGGCCAGGGGGAAGAAAAACTGTTTTTT. Translating it yields CASTARGQGEEKLFF. The full variable domain, in which reference TRBV2 and TRBJ1-4 provide the parts outside the CDR3, is EPEVTQTPSHQVTQMGQEVILRCVPISNHLYFYWYRQILGQKVEFLVSFYNNEISEKSEIFDDQFSVERPDGSNFTLKIRSTKLEDSAMYFCASTARGQGEEKLFFGSGTQLSVL.

At least ten counts were recorded for this clonotype. The V and J genes are TRBV3-1 and TRBJ2-7; TRBD2 agrees at 7 bases. The germline V gene encodes CDR1 LGHDT and CDR2 YNNKEL (reference sequence). V lost 3 bases and J lost 4; bases outside the gene matches: 6. The CDR3 covers 14 residues. CDR3 residues: CASSHQRDHYEQYF. CDR3 nucleotide sequence: TGTGCCAGCAGCCACCAGCGGGATCATTACGAGCAGTACTTC.

There are many counts of this clonotype. V is TRBV6-2 or TRBV6-3 and J is TRBJ2-3; D is ambiguous. This CDR3 spans 14 amino acids. Germline CDR1 is MNHEY and CDR2 is SVGEGT. Trimming shortened V by 4 bases and J by 1 base, and 9 bases separated the two germline ends. The DNA of the CDR3 is TGTGCCAGCAGTTGGTCCCGTCGCACAGATACGCAGTATTTT. It yields the protein CASSWSRRTDTQYF.

This clonotype was picked up a small number of times. The CDR3 bases are TGTGCCAGCAGCTTACGACCTGCGGGAGGGTCCAACAATGAGCAGTTCTTC. This translates into CASSLRPAGGSNNEQFF. The rearrangement joins TRBV11-3 to TRBJ2-1, with 9 bases matching TRBD2. The CDR3 length is 17 residues. The germline gives CDR1 SGHNT, CDR2 YENEEA. V lost 2 bases, J lost 5 bases, and 10 bases stayed unmatched. The full variable domain, rest sourced from reference TRBV11-3 and TRBJ2-1, is EAGVVQSPRYKIIEKKQPVAFWCNPISGHNTLYWYLQNLGQGPELLIRYENEEAVDDSQLPKDRFSAERLKGVDSTLKIQPAELGDSAVYLCASSLRPAGGSNNEQFFGPGTRLTVL.

This clonotype was detected many times. This sequence joins TRBV20-1 and TRBJ2-7; D unresolved. CDR1 DFQATT and CDR2 SNEGSKA come from the germline V gene (reference sequence). Trimming took off 4 bases at V and 3 bases at J, with 19 bases between the two ends. The CDR3 is 15 residues long. The CDR3 sequence is CSATPGSLRDYEQYF. In DNA form, the CDR3 reads TGCAGTGCTACACCCGGGTCTTTAAGGGACTACGAGCAGTACTTC.

This sequence joins TRBV28 and TRBJ2-1; 8 positions match TRBD2. Germline CDR1 and CDR2: MDHEN and SYDVKM. Germline trimming cut 4 bases from V and 15 bases from J; bases unmatched to any gene: 14. The CDR3 length is 14 residues. This CDR3 reads CASSSSSSGHRAFF. The CDR3 DNA is TGTGCCAGCAGTTCAAGCTCTAGCGGGCACCGAGCGTTCTTC.

This clonotype was found many times. The chain links TRBV5-1 to TRBJ2-7, with 8 bases fitting TRBD1. The CDR3 extends over 13 amino acids. Germline trimming cut 4 bases from V and 6 bases from J; bases unmatched to any gene: 6. Germline lookup yields CDR1 SGHRS and CDR2 YFSETQ. The chain's CDR3 is CASSPTTGVEQYF. CDR3 in DNA: TGCGCCAGCAGCCCCACGACAGGGGTCGAGCAGTACTTC. The entire variable domain, with the rest obtained from reference TRBV5-1 and TRBJ2-7, is as follows: KAGVTQTPRYLIKTRGQQVTLSCSPISGHRSVSWYQQTPGQGLQFLFEYFSETQRNKGNFPGRFSGRQFSNSRSEMNVSTLELGDSALYLCASSPTTGVEQYFGPGTRLTVT.

The genes are TRBV7-2 and TRBJ2-2; TRBD1 aligns across 12 bases. Trimming took 5 bases from V and 6 from J; bases not matched to a gene: 10. Per the germline V gene, CDR1 is SGHTA and CDR2 is FQGNSA. The CDR3 runs 17 residues. CDR3 DNA: TGTGCCAGCAGCCTTTATTCCGGGACAGGGGGCTCCGGGGAGCTGTTTTTT. Translating gives CASSLYSGTGGSGELFF.

In its sample, this clonotype was seen many times. The CDR3 loop is CASSPPGPGELFF. Written as DNA, the CDR3 is TGTGCCAGCAGCCCTCCAGGACCCGGGGAGCTGTTTTTT. The V and J genes are TRBV11-2 and TRBJ2-2; D not certain. Germline assignment: CDR1 SGHAT and CDR2 FQNNGV. V was cut by 5 bases and J by 6 bases, with 10 bases left in between. CDR3 length: 13 residues.

This clonotype was recorded at least ten times. The rearrangement uses TRBV7-8 and TRBJ1-1; a possible D gene is TRBD1 (6 bases). V was cut by 5 bases and J by 4 bases, with 14 bases left in between. Per germline, CDR1 SGHVS and CDR2 FQNEAQ. This CDR3 is built from 14 residues. The CDR3 spells CASSHRDKGTEAFF. The CDR3 region has the DNA TGTGCCAGCAGCCACCGGGACAAGGGCACTGAAGCTTTCTTT.

The table lists this clonotype with many counts. The chain uses TRBV18 and TRBJ2-5; 9 bases line up with TRBD2. Germline CDR1 reads KGHSH; CDR2 reads LQKENI. The CDR3 has 15 amino acids. V trimming: 3 bases; J trimming: 2 bases; junction bases outside the gene matches: 4. CDR3 nucleotides: TGTGCCAGCTCACCTAGACTAGCGGATCAAGAGACCCAGTACTTC. Translation gives CASSPRLADQETQYF.

This clonotype was detected only a few times. The J gene is TRBJ2-3, the V gene TRBV19; D unresolved. Germline V gene data show CDR1 as LNHDA and CDR2 as SQIVND (reference sequence). Trimming pared 7 bases from V and 0 bases from J, leaving 11 bases between. This CDR3 is built from 14 residues. CDR3 DNA: TGTGCCAGTACCCCGGACGTAAGCACAGATACGCAGTATTTT. Translating gives CASTPDVSTDTQYF.

This clonotype was observed a few times. The genes are TRBV14 and TRBJ2-5, with D possibly matching TRBD2 (5 bases). This CDR3 contains 14 residues. The V end was cut by 0 bases, the J end by 4 bases, with 9 bases between. The germline V gene has CDR1 SGHDN and CDR2 FVKESK. The CDR3 bases are TGTGCCAGCAGCCAAGAATTGAGGGTAGAGACCCAGTACTTC. Its translation: CASSQELRVETQYF.

The chain joins TRBV27 to TRBJ2-2; no clear D. CDR1 and CDR2 from the germline V gene are MNHEY and SMNVEV (reference sequence). The length of the CDR3 is 14 residues. With 4 bases removed from V and 1 base from J, the gap between germline ends came to 7 bases. The CDR3 loop is CASSYSRNTGELFF. CDR3 nucleotide sequence: TGTGCCAGCAGTTACAGTCGGAACACCGGGGAGCTGTTTTTT.

This clonotype appeared many times. The rearrangement joins TRBV20-1 to TRBJ2-7; D assignment may be TRBD1 or TRBD2 (5 bases each). V was cut by 6 bases and J by 2 bases, with 14 bases left in between. This CDR3 contains 13 residues. Germline CDR1 reads DFQATT; CDR2 reads SNEGSKA (reference sequence). The CDR3 DNA reads as TGCAGTGCCCTGACGGGGCCTGCCTACGAGCAGTACTTC. As protein: CSALTGPAYEQYF.